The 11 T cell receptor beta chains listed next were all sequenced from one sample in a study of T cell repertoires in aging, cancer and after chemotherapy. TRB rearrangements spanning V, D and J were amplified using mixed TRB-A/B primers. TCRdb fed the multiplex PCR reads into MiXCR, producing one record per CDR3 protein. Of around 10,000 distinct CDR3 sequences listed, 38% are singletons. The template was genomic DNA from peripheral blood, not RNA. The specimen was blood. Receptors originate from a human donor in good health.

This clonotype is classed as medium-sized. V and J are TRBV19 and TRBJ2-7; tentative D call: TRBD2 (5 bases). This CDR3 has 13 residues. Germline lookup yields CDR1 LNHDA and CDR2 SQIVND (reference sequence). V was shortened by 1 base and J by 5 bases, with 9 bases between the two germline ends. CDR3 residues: CASSIADGDEQYF. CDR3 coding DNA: TGTGCCAGTAGTATAGCGGACGGGGACGAGCAGTACTTC.

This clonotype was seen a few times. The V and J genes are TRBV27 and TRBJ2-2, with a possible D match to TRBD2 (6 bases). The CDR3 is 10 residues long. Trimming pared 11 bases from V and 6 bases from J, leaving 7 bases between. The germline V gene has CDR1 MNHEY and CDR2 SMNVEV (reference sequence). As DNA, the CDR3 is TGTGCCTCGGGGGCCGGGGAGCTGTTTTTT. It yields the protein CASGAGELFF.

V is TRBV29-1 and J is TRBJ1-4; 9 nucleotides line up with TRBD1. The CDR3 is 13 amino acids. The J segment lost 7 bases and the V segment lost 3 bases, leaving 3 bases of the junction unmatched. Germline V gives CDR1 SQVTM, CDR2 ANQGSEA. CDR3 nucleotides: TGCAGCGTTGACCTGGACAGGGGTGAAAAACTGTTTTTT. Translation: CSVDLDRGEKLFF.

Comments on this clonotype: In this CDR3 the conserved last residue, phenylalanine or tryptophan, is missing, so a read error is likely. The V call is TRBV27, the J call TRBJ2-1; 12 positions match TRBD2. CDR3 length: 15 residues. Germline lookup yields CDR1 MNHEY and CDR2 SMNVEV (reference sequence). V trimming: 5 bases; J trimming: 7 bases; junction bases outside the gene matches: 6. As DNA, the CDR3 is TGTGCCAGCAGTCCCTGGACTAGCGGGACTAATGAGCAGTTCCTC. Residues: CASSPWTSGTNEQFL.

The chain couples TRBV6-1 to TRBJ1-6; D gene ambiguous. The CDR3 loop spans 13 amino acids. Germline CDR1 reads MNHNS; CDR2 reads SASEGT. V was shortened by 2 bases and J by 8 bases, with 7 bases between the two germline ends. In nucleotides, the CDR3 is TGTGCCAGCAGTGAATCCGAGTATTCACCCCTCCACTTT. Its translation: CASSESEYSPLHF.

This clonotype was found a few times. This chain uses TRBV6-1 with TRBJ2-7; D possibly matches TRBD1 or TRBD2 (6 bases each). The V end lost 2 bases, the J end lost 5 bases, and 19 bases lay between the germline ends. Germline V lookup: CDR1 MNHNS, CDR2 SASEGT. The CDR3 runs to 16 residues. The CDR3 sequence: CASSERGGYGPHEQYF. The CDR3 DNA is TGTGCCAGCAGTGAACGAGGGGGGTACGGGCCACACGAGCAGTACTTC.

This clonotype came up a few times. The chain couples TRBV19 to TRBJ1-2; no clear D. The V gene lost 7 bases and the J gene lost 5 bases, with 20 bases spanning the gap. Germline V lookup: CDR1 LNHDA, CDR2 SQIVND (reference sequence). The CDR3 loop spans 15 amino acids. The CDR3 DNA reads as TGTGCCAGTACCCCAAAGGACGGAGGAGGATATGGCTACACCTTC. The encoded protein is CASTPKDGGGYGYTF.

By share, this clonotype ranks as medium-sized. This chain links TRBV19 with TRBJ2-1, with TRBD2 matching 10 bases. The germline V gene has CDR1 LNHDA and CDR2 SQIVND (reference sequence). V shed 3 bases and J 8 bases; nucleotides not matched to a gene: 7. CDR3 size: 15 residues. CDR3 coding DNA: TGTGCCAGTAGTATGGGGGCTAGCGGGAGTCATGAGCAGTTCTTC. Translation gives CASSMGASGSHEQFF.

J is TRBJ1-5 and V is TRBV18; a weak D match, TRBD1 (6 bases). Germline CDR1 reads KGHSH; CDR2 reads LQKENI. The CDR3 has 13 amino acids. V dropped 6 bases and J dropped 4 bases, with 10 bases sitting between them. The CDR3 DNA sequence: TGTGCCAGCTCGCTGGACAGAAATCAGCCCCAGCATTTT. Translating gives CASSLDRNQPQHF.

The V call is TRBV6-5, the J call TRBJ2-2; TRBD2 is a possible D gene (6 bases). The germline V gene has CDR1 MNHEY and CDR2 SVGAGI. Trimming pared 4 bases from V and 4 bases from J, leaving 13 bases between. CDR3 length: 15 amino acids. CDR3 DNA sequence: TGTGCCAGCAGTTTAAGGCGGGACCTCACCGGGGAGCTGTTTTTT. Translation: CASSLRRDLTGELFF.

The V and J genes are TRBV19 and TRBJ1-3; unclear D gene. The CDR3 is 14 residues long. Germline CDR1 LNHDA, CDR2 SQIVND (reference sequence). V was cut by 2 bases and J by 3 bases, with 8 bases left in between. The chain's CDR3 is CASSIQGIGNTIYF. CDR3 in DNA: TGTGCCAGTAGTATACAAGGAATTGGAAACACCATATATTTT.